What follows is one TCR beta chain and its context. What it binds is unknown. This sample is part of a study of T-cell memory formation after mild COVID-19. Whole-study context: TCR clusters were mostly confined to one donor each. Broader study findings: Pre-infection memory showed some responding clones, and this suggested that cross-reactive memory joined. Mainly in CM and EM were contracting CD4+ clones; CD8+ were in EMRA.

The 5'RACE method, run with constant-segment primers, produced TCR alpha and TCR beta cDNA libraries (carrying sample barcodes and UMIs). TCRdb reprocessed the 5' RACE reads with MiXCR, giving one entry per CDR3 protein. This sample yields about 350,000 distinct CDR3 sequences, of which 20% are seen a single time; roughly a fifth belongs to the top ten. The specimen sequenced was PBMCs or a T cell subset sorted from them (not recorded which). The source of this sequence is a man aged 18 to 30 who had mild COVID-19 (a few samples of this study predate the infection). Cell type and time point are not known.

The CDR3 DNA is TGTGCCAGCAGCGAAGGGCTAGCGGAGACAGATACGCAGTATTTT. Its translation: CASSEGLAETDTQYF. The chain employs TRBV25-1 and TRBJ2-3; 7 bases fit TRBD2. Per the germline V gene, CDR1 is MGHDK and CDR2 is SYGVNS. This CDR3 has 15 residues. J was trimmed by 3 bases and V by 6 bases; bases with no gene match: 9.